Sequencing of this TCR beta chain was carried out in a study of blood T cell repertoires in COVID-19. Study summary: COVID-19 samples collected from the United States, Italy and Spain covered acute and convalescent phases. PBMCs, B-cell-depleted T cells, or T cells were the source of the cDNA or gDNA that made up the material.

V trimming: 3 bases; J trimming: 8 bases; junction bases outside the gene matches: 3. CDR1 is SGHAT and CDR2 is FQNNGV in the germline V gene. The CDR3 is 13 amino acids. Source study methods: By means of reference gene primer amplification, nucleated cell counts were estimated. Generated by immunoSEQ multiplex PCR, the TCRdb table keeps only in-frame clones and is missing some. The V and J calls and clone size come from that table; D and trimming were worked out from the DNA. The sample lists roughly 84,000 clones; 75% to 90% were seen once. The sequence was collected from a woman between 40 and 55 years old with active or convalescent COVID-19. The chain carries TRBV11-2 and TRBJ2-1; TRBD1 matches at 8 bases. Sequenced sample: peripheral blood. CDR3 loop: CASSFQGAHEQFF. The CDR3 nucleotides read TGTGCCAGCAGCTTCCAGGGGGCACATGAGCAGTTCTTC. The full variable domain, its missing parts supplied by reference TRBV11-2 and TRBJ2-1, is EAGVAQSPRYKIIEKRQSVAFWCNPISGHATLYWYQQILGQGPKLLIQFQNNGVVDDSQLPKDRFSAERLKGVDSTLKIQPAKLEDSAVYLCASSFQGAHEQFFGPGTRLTVL.